One and the same sample provided the 25 T cell receptor beta chains below, sequenced in a study of T cell clonality in common variable immunodeficiency. Clones were read by immunoSEQ multiplex PCR, and TCRdb kept only the in-frame ones, dropping some. This set yields about 34,000 clones and no singletons; the top ten hold roughly 3.2%. Sequencing used peripheral blood mononuclear cells. The receptors stem from a person between 18 and 75 years old in good health.

This clone was counted at least ten times. The read ends 3 residues early relative to the CDR3; the germline J gene fills the gap. This rearrangement joins TRBV7-9 to TRBJ1-1; a possible D gene is TRBD1 (5 bases). In germline, CDR1 is SEHNR, CDR2 FQNEAQ (reference sequence). The CDR3 contains 13 residues. CDR3 DNA (partial): TGTGCCAGCAGCTTAGCCCAGGGCATTCAA. Protein: CASSLAQGIQ. Given in full, the CDR3 is CASSLAQGIQAFF.

The sample holds many counts of this clone. The read terminates 3 residues before the CDR3 end, so the remaining end is supplied by the germline J gene. The chain couples TRBV4-2 to TRBJ2-7; TRBD2 agrees at 8 bases. The germline gives CDR1 LGHNA, CDR2 YNFKEQ. V trimming: 0 bases; J trimming: 0 bases; junction bases outside the gene matches: 4. The CDR3 consists of 16 residues. CDR3 bases read: TGTGCCAGCAGCCAAGACAGCGGGAGCCCCTCCTACGAG. Its translation is CASSQDSGSPSYE. The CDR3 as a whole reads CASSQDSGSPSYEQYF.

This clone was counted only a few times. The sequence runs out 3 residues before the end of the CDR3; the remainder is reconstructed from the germline J gene. The genes are TRBV18 and TRBJ2-7; possibly TRBD1 or TRBD2 for D (5 bases each). CDR3 length: 15 amino acids. The ends were cut back, 3 bases at V and 2 bases at J, with 14 bases in the middle. The germline V gene encodes CDR1 KGHSH and CDR2 LQKENI. Here the CDR3 reads CASSPSRGDTYEQYF. The CDR3 DNA, read in part, is TGTGCCAGCTCACCTTCGAGGGGTGACACCTACGAG.

This clone was picked up a small number of times. The read comes to an end 3 residues before the CDR3 does, leaving the germline J gene to fill in the end. The chain has TRBV11-2 and TRBJ1-1; 9 bases line up with TRBD1. V was pared by 6 bases and J by 6 bases, with 11 bases of the junction left unmatched. The CDR3 consists of 15 residues. Germline V gene lookup returns CDR1 SGHAT and CDR2 FQNNGV. CDR3 sequence reads: CASSLWTGEIAEAFF. Partial CDR3 DNA: TGTGCCAGCAGTCTCTGGACAGGGGAAATCGCTGAA.

This clone was seen many times. The sequenced part of the CDR3 DNA is TGTGCCAGCAGCTTAATCCCAGGGCCCGAAGGAAAA. This translates into CASSLIPGPEGK. The CDR3, in full, reads CASSLIPGPEGKLFF. The rearrangement joins TRBV7-2 to TRBJ1-4; TRBD1 is a possible D gene (5 bases). With the read ending 3 residues before the CDR3 end, the germline J gene is used to fill in that end. The CDR3 totals 15 residues. Germline values: CDR1 SGHTA, CDR2 FQGNSA. V dropped 2 bases and J dropped 10 bases, with 17 bases sitting between them.

This clone has ten or more counts. The CDR3 goes on 3 residues after the read ends, and that part is filled in from the germline J gene. The chain joins TRBV7-9 to TRBJ1-2, with TRBD1 identical over 10 bases. The J segment lost 3 bases and the V segment lost 5 bases, leaving 6 bases of the junction unmatched. The CDR3 totals 15 residues. CDR1 SEHNR and CDR2 FQNEAQ come from the germline V gene (reference sequence). CDR3 in amino acids: CASSHPTGGHYGYTF. The covered CDR3 bases are TGTGCCAGCAGCCACCCGACAGGGGGCCACTATGGC.

This clone appeared many times. The CDR3 extends 3 residues past the end of the read, so its final part is completed from the germline J gene. Different DNA sequences within this sample yield the same CDR3. The chain is built from TRBV5-1 and TRBJ2-7, with TRBD2 matching over 11 bases. The CDR3 runs 14 residues. J was trimmed by 4 bases and V by 1 base; bases with no gene match: 1. Germline loops: CDR1 SGHRS, CDR2 YFSETQ. CDR3 DNA (partial): TGCGCCAGCAGCTTGACTAGCGGGAGTTACGAG. As protein: CASSLTSGSYE. The complete CDR3 protein is CASSLTSGSYEQYF.

This clone was counted at least ten times. The read ends 3 residues before the CDR3 terminus; that terminus is restored from the germline J gene. V usage is TRBV14 and J usage is TRBJ1-4; D is possibly TRBD1 (5 bases). Per the germline V gene, CDR1 is SGHDN and CDR2 is FVKESK. V was trimmed by 0 bases and J by 5 bases, leaving 10 bases between them. The CDR3 length is 15 residues. CDR3 sequence reads: CASSQDRGWNEKLFF. The part of the CDR3 DNA that was read is TGTGCCAGCAGCCAAGATCGGGGGTGGAATGAAAAA. The full variable domain, in which reference TRBV14 and TRBJ1-4 provide the parts outside the CDR3, is EAGVTQFPSHSVIEKGQTVTLRCDPISGHDNLYWYRRVMGKEIKFLLHFVKESKQDESGMPNNRFLAERTGGTYSTLKVQPAELEDSGVYFCASSQDRGWNEKLFFGSGTQLSVL.

In its sample, this clone was seen a few times. The CDR3 goes on 3 residues after the read ends, and that part is filled in from the germline J gene. The chain has TRBV7-9 and TRBJ1-6; no definite D call. V was pared by 5 bases and J by 9 bases, with 8 bases between. The CDR3 sequence is 12 residues long. Germline loops: CDR1 SEHNR, CDR2 FQNEAQ (reference sequence). CDR3 DNA, as far as it was read: TGTGCCAGCAGCCCGGGTGCTTCACCC. Protein sequence: CASSPGASP. The full CDR3 sequence reads CASSPGASPLHF.

This clone was recorded many times. Read coverage stops 3 residues before the CDR3 terminus; the germline J gene supplies the remainder. The V and J genes are TRBV12-3 or TRBV12-4 and TRBJ2-2; a weak D match, TRBD2 (5 bases). The CDR3 loop spans 18 amino acids. Trimming took 5 bases from V and 1 from J, leaving 20 bases between them. The CDR3 sequence: CASSPYLRQRMNTGELFF. The sequenced part of the CDR3 DNA is TGTGCCAGCAGTCCCTACTTGCGTCAGCGGATGAACACCGGGGAG.

This clone was seen repeatedly, ten times or more. The read terminates 3 residues before the CDR3 end, so the remaining end is supplied by the germline J gene. The chain uses TRBV5-1 and TRBJ2-1; D perhaps matches TRBD2 (6 bases). CDR1 is SGHRS, CDR2 YFSETQ, per germline. CDR3 length: 14 residues. V lost 4 bases, J lost 5 bases, and 13 bases lay in between. This chain's CDR3 is CASSNAAGNNEQFF. The sequenced CDR3 bases are TGCGCCAGCAGCAATGCTGCGGGGAACAATGAG. Using reference TRBV5-1 and TRBJ2-1 for the parts outside the CDR3, the full variable domain is KAGVTQTPRYLIKTRGQQVTLSCSPISGHRSVSWYQQTPGQGLQFLFEYFSETQRNKGNFPGRFSGRQFSNSRSEMNVSTLELGDSALYLCASSNAAGNNEQFFGPGTRLTVL.

There are many counts of this clone. The sequence runs out 3 residues before the end of the CDR3; the remainder is reconstructed from the germline J gene. The V gene is TRBV18, the J gene TRBJ1-1; D is unresolved. Trimming removed 1 base from V and 3 bases from J, with 6 bases in between. Germline CDR1 reads KGHSH; CDR2 reads LQKENI. The CDR3 length is 13 residues. CDR3 in amino acids: CASSPLQDTEAFF. CDR3 bases read: TGTGCCAGCTCACCACTTCAGGACACTGAA.

This clone was recorded many times. The part of the CDR3 DNA that was read is TGCGCCAGCACTTTGACTAGCGGGAGGGCCCGTTCCGAG. Amino acids: CASTLTSGRARSE. In full, the CDR3 is CASTLTSGRARSEQYF. The genes are TRBV5-1 and TRBJ2-7; 14 bases are a match to TRBD2. The DNA ends 3 residues before the CDR3 does, and the rest of the CDR3 is filled in from the germline J gene. The CDR3 covers 16 residues. Trimming cost V 6 bases and J 6 bases; bases outside gene matches: 11. Germline V gene lookup returns CDR1 SGHRS and CDR2 YFSETQ.

This clone occurred many times. The missing CDR3 end, 3 residues past where the read stops, is filled in from the germline J gene. The gene calls are TRBV9 and TRBJ2-2, with D possibly TRBD1 on 6 matching bases. Trimming removed 0 bases from V and 7 bases from J, with 19 bases in between. CDR1 is SGDLS and CDR2 is YYNGEE in the germline V gene. CDR3 length: 17 amino acids. CDR3 DNA (partial): TGTGCCAGCAGCGTAGGGGGGCAGGGGATATACATCGGGGAG. Translating it yields CASSVGGQGIYIGE. The entire CDR3 protein is CASSVGGQGIYIGELFF.

This clone was counted at least ten times. The read finishes 3 residues shy of the CDR3 end, and the germline J gene is used to complete it. The chain combines TRBV7-2 with TRBJ2-7; D call uncertain. Germline CDR1 reads SGHTA; CDR2 reads FQGNSA. The V end lost 1 base, the J end lost 4 bases, and 11 bases lay between the germline ends. The CDR3 sequence is 14 residues long. The sequenced part of the CDR3 DNA is TGTGCCAGCAGCTTAGTGGGCAGAACTTACGAG. It yields the protein CASSLVGRTYE. In full, the CDR3 is CASSLVGRTYEQYF.

This clone was counted many times. The read finishes 3 residues shy of the CDR3 end, and the germline J gene is used to complete it. The chain joins TRBV5-1 to TRBJ1-5, with TRBD1 matching 9 bases. V dropped 4 bases and J dropped 7; count of bases not matched to a gene: 9. Germline assignment: CDR1 SGHRS and CDR2 YFSETQ. The CDR3 consists of 15 residues. This chain's CDR3 is CASSVSGQGLQPQHF. The sequenced CDR3 bases are TGCGCCAGCAGCGTATCGGGACAGGGTCTCCAGCCC.

This clone occurred many times. Sequencing ends 3 residues short of the CDR3 end; the germline J gene provides the rest. This sequence joins TRBV19 and TRBJ2-3; 8 bases match TRBD1. CDR3 length equals 16 residues. Trimming at V came to 3 bases and at J to 3 bases, leaving 8 bases not matched to a gene. Germline V lookup: CDR1 LNHDA, CDR2 SQIVND (reference sequence). CDR3 bases read: TGTGCCAGTAGTATCACCCGGACAGGGCGTACAGATACG. It specifies CASSITRTGRTDT. The full-length CDR3 reads as CASSITRTGRTDTQYF.

This clone was detected ten times or more. The CDR3 goes on 3 residues after the read ends, and that part is filled in from the germline J gene. V and J are TRBV6-1 and TRBJ2-7; D is unresolved. Trimming stripped 2 bases from V and 2 bases from J, with 10 bases between. The length of the CDR3 is 14 residues. Germline V gene sequence: CDR1 MNHNS, CDR2 SASEGT. The chain's CDR3 is CASSERAPPYEQYF. The sequenced part of the CDR3 DNA is TGTGCCAGCAGTGAAAGGGCACCACCCTACGAG.

This clone came up many times. The CDR3 extends 3 residues past the end of the read, so its final part is completed from the germline J gene. V and J are TRBV4-2 and TRBJ2-7, with TRBD2 identical over 15 bases. This CDR3 comprises 20 residues. Unmatched junction bases numbered 15, after V lost 4 bases and J lost 2 bases. CDR1 is LGHNA and CDR2 is YNFKEQ in the germline V gene. CDR3 sequence reads: CASSPTETGTSGRLTYEQYF. The sequenced part of the CDR3 DNA is TGTGCCAGCAGCCCGACTGAAACCGGGACTAGCGGGAGGCTGACCTACGAG.

This clone was seen many times. The observed sequence ends 3 residues before the CDR3 terminus, with the missing tail filled in from the germline J gene. The chain uses TRBV12-3 or TRBV12-4 and TRBJ2-5; TRBD2 aligns across 7 bases. The CDR3 loop spans 13 amino acids. V lost 10 bases and J lost 0; bases outside the gene matches: 5. CDR3 residues: CATQRDYQETQYF. CDR3 DNA, as far as it was read: TGTGCCACCCAGCGGGACTACCAAGAGACC.

Ten or more counts support this clone. The read comes to an end 3 residues before the CDR3 does, leaving the germline J gene to fill in the end. This chain uses TRBV20-1 with TRBJ1-6; unclear D gene. The V gene lost 7 bases and the J gene lost 0 bases, with 7 bases spanning the gap. This CDR3 contains 13 residues. From germline, CDR1 is DFQATT and CDR2 SNEGSKA (reference sequence). The CDR3 reads CSGFGSYNSPLHF. The part of the CDR3 DNA that was read is TGCAGTGGGTTCGGCTCCTATAATTCACCC.

The sample holds many counts of this clone. The sequenced fragment ends 3 residues before the CDR3 boundary, so the rest is inferred from the germline J gene. V usage is TRBV29-1 and J usage is TRBJ1-1; D unclear. The CDR3 length is 14 residues. The V gene lost 6 bases and the J gene lost 1 base, with 15 bases spanning the gap. In germline, CDR1 is SQVTM, CDR2 ANQGSEA. CDR3 DNA, as far as it was read: TGCAGCGTCGCCCATCCGACATCGAACACTGAA. This gives the protein CSVAHPTSNTE. The whole CDR3 sequence reads CSVAHPTSNTEAFF.

This clone was seen at least ten times. Read sequence stops 3 residues before the CDR3 end, and the germline J gene provides the missing end. The V gene is TRBV20-1, the J gene TRBJ2-1, with 9 nucleotides matching TRBD2. CDR1 is DFQATT and CDR2 is SNEGSKA in the germline V gene (reference sequence). The junction had 6 bases not matched to a gene; V was cut back by 6 bases and J by 0 bases. CDR3 length: 15 residues. The covered CDR3 bases are TGCAGTGCCGAGACTAGCGGAAGCTCCTACAATGAG. Amino acids: CSAETSGSSYNE. The whole CDR3 region reads CSAETSGSSYNEQFF.

This clone was detected ten times or more. The read ends 3 residues shy of where the CDR3 ends; the end is completed using the germline J gene. V is TRBV14 and J is TRBJ1-1, with unresolved D. The CDR3 consists of 13 residues. The germline V gene encodes CDR1 SGHDN and CDR2 FVKESK. The V end was cut by 1 base, the J end by 6 bases, with 9 bases between. The CDR3 region is CASSQVQSSEAFF. The DNA read from the CDR3 is TGTGCCAGCAGCCAAGTACAGAGCTCTGAA. The complete variable domain, with remaining parts taken from reference TRBV14 and TRBJ1-1, reads EAGVTQFPSHSVIEKGQTVTLRCDPISGHDNLYWYRRVMGKEIKFLLHFVKESKQDESGMPNNRFLAERTGGTYSTLKVQPAELEDSGVYFCASSQVQSSEAFFGQGTRLTVV.

This clone was counted between two and nine times. From the germline J gene comes the end of the CDR3, since the read stops 3 residues before it. The rearrangement joins TRBV6-1 to TRBJ1-2, with 10 bases matching TRBD1. Germline V gives CDR1 MNHNS, CDR2 SASEGT. This CDR3 is built from 16 residues. The CDR3 spells CASSEGVGTGVHDYTF. CDR3 bases read: TGTGCCAGCAGTGAAGGAGTAGGGACAGGGGTCCACGAC.